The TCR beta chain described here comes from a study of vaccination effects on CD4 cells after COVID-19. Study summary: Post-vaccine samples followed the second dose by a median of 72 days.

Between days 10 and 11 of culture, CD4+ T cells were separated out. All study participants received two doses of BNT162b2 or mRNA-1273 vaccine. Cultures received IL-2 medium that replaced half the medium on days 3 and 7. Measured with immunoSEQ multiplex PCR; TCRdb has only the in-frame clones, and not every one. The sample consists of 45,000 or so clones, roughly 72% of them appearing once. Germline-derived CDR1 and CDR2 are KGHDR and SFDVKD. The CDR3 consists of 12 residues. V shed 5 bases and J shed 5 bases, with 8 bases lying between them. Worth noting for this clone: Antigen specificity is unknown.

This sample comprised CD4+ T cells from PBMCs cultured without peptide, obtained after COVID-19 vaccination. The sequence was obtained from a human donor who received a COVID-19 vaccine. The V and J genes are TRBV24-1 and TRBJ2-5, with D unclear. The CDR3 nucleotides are TGTGCCACCAGTGGTGTTGGGGAGACCCAGTACTTC. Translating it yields CATSGVGETQYF.